This T cell receptor (beta chain) emerged from a study of shared clonotypes between healthy human individuals. Sequencing used immunoSEQ multiplex PCR; TCRdb keeps in-frame clones, though not all of them. The sample holds roughly 2,300,000 clones, 85% to 95% seen once. The CDR3 has 19 amino acids. CDR1 is SGHVS, CDR2 FQNEAQ, per germline. V lost 5 bases to trimming and J lost 3 bases; unmatched junction nucleotides: 19. This clone came up once. The sequence came from a man aged 18 to 30 in good health. Some clones in this sample may be carry-over from other donors' samples. The chain employs TRBV7-8 and TRBJ2-7; 10 bases align to TRBD1. The source material was naive CD4+ T cells from PBMCs. Subset in this sample: CD45RA+ positively selected. The CDR3 sequence: CASSLHARQGATRRYEQYF. The CDR3 bases are TGTGCCAGCAGCCTCCATGCGCGACAGGGGGCGACGCGGCGCTACGAGCAGTACTTC.